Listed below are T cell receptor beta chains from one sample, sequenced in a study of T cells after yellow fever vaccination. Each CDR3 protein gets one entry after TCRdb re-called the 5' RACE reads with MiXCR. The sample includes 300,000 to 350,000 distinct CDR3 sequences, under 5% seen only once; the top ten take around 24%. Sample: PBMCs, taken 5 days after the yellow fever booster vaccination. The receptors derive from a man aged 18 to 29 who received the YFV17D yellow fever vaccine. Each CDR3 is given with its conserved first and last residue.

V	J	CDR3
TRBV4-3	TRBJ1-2	CASSQARANYGYTF
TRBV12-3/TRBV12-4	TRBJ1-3	CASSSTGASGNTIYF
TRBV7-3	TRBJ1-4	CASSFQPDEKLFF
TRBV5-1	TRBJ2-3	CASSLDNRVGMTQYF
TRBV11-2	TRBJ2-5	CASRSNRHRETQYF
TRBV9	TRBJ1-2	CASSVDRGSGGPYGYTF
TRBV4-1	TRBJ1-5	CASSQVEGAIFQPQHF
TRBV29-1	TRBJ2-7	CSGATGGETSEQYF
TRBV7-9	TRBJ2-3	CASSLPDRLSTDTQYF
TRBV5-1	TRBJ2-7	CASSLYPGANEQYF
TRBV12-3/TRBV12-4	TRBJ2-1	CASILGAGTNEQFF
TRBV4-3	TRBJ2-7	CASSQSDRGSEQYF
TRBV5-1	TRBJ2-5	CASSSSLFETQYF
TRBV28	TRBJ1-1	CALRGDTEAFF
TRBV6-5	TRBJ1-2	CASSYSTVTGYTF
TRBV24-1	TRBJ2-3	CATSDPTSADTQYF
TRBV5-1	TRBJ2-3	CASSSERGASTDTQYF
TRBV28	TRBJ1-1	CASSYPDRRNTEAFF
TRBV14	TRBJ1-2	CASSQDQGQGALHGYTF
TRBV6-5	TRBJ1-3	CASTAAGNTIYF
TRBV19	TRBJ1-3	CASSSGSSGNTIYF
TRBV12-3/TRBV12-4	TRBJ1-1	CASMEDRGRGTEAFF
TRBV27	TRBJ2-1	CASRRTGLGNEQFF
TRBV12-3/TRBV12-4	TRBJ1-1	CASSPKGVRTEAFF
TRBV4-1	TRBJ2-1	CASSQWVGGHNEQFF
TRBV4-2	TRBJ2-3	CASSPNGGAGSDTQYF
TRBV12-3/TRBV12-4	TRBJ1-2	CASSLSRRYLYGYTF
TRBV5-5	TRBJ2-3	CASSLVGAGDTQYF
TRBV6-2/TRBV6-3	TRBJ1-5	CASSFNGQGNQPQHF
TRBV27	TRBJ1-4	CASSLGAPAYEKLFF
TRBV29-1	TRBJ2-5	CSVGRGSGETQYF
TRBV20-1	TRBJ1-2	CSAEQGNYGYTF
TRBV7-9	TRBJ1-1	CASSLKSGGTEAFF
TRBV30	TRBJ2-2	CAVLGSSGELFF
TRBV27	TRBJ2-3	CASSLPGGAGDTQYF
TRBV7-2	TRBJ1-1	CASGQGWNTEAFF
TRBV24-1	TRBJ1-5	CATAGGSNQPQHF
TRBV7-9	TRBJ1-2	CASSLGTVQHYGYTF
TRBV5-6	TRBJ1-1	CANAAMNTEAFF
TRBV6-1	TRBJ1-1	CASVEYLLNTEAFF